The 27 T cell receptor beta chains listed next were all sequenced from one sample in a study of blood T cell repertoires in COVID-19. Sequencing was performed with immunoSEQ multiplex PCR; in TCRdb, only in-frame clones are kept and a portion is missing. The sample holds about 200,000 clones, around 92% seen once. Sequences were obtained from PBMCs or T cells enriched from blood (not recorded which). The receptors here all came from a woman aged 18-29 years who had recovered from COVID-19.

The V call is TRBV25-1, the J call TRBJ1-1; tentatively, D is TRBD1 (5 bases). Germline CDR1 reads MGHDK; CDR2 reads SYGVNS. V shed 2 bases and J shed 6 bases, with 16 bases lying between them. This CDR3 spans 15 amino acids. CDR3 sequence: CASSERGKDTAEAFF. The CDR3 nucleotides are TGTGCCAGCAGTGAAAGGGGAAAGGATACCGCTGAAGCTTTCTTT.

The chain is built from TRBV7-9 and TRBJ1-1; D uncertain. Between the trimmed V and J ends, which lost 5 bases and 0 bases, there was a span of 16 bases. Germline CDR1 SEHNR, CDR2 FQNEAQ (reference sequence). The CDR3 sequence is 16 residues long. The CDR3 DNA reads TGTGCCAGCAGCCCGCCACAGTCGCCTATGAACACTGAAGCTTTCTTT. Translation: CASSPPQSPMNTEAFF.

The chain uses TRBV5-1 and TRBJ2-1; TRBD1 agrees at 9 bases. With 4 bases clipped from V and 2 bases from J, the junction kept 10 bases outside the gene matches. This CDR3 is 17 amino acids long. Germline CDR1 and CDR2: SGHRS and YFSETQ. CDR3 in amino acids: CASSPFGRDRAYNEQFF. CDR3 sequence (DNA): TGCGCCAGCAGCCCCTTTGGCCGGGACAGGGCCTACAATGAGCAGTTCTTC.

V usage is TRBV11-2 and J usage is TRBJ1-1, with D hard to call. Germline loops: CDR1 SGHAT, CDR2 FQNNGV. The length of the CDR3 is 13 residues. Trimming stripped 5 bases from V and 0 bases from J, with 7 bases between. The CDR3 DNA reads TGTGCCAGCAGCCCTACGATGAACACTGAAGCTTTCTTT. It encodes CASSPTMNTEAFF.

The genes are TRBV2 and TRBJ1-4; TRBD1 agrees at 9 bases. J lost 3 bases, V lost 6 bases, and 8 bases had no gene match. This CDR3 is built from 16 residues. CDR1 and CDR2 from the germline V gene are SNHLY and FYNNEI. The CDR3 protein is CASRSPGQGPNEKLFF. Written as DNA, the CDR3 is TGTGCCAGCAGGTCACCGGGACAGGGACCTAATGAAAAACTGTTTTTT.

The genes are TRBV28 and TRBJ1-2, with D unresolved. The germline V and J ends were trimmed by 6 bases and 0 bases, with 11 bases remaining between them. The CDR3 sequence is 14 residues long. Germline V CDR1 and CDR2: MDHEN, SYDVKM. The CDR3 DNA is TGTGCCAGCAGCTCGACTCCCGCTAACTATGGCTACACCTTC. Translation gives CASSSTPANYGYTF.

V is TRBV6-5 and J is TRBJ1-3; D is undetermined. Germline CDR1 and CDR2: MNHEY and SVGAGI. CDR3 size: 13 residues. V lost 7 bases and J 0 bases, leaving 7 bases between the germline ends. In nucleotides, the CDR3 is TGTGCCAGCACCCCCTTCTCTGGAAACACCATATATTTT. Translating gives CASTPFSGNTIYF.

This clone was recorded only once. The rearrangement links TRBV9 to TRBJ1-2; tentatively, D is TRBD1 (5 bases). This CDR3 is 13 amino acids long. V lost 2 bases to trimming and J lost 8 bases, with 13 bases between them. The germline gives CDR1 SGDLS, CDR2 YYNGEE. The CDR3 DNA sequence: TGTGCCAGCAGCGTCCCGGGGGACCAGGGCTACACCTTC. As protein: CASSVPGDQGYTF. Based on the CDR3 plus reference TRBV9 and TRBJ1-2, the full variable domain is DSGVTQTPKHLITATGQRVTLRCSPRSGDLSVYWYQQSLDQGLQFLIQYYNGEERAKGNILERFSAQQFPDLHSELNLSSLELGDSALYFCASSVPGDQGYTFGSGTRLTVV.

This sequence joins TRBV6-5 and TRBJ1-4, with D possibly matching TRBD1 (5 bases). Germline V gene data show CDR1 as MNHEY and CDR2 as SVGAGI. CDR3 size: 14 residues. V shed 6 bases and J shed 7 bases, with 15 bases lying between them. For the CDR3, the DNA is TGTGCCAGCAGATGGCGGCAGCAGGGTGAAAAACTGTTTTTT. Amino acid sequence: CASRWRQQGEKLFF.

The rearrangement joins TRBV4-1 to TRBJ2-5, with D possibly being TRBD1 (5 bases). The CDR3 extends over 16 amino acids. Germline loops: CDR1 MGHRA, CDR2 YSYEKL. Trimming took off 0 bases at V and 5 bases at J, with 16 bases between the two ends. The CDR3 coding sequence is TGCGCCAGCAGCCAAGATCTCTTAGGGGCGGCGGAGACCCAGTACTTC. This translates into CASSQDLLGAAETQYF.

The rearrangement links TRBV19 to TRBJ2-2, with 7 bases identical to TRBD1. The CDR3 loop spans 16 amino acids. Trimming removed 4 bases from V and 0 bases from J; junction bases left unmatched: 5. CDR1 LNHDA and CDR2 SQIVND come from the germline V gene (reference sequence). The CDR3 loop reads CASSTTGTANTGELFF. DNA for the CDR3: TGTGCCAGTAGTACGACCGGGACAGCGAACACCGGGGAGCTGTTTTTT.

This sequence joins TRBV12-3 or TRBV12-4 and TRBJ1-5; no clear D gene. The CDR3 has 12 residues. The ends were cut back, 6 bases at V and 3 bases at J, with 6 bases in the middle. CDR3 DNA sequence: TGTGCCAGCAGCCCCTCCAATCAGCCCCAGCATTTT. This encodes CASSPSNQPQHF.

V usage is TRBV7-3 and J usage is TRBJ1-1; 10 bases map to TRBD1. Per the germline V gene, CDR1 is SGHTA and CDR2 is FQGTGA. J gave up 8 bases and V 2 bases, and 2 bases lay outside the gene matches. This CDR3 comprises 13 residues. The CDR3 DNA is TGTGCCAGCAGCTTAGGGGACAGGGGAGAAGCTTTCTTT. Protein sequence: CASSLGDRGEAFF.

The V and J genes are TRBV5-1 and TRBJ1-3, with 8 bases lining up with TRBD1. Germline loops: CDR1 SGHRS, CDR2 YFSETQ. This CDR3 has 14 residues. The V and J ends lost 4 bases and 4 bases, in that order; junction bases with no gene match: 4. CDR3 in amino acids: CASSGDRPGNTIYF. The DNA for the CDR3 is TGCGCCAGCAGCGGGGACAGGCCAGGAAACACCATATATTTT.

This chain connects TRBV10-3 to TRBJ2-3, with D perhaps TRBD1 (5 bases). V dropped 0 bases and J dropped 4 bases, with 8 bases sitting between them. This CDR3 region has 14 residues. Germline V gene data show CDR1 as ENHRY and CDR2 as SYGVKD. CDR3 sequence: CAISESWGADTQYF. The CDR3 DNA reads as TGTGCCATCAGTGAGTCTTGGGGCGCAGATACGCAGTATTTT.

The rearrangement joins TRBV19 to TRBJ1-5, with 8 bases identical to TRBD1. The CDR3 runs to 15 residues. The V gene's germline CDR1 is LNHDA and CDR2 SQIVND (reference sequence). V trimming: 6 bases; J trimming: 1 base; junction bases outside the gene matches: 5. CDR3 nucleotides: TGTGCCAGTAGGCCGGGACAGGTAAGCAATCAGCCCCAGCATTTT. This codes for CASRPGQVSNQPQHF.

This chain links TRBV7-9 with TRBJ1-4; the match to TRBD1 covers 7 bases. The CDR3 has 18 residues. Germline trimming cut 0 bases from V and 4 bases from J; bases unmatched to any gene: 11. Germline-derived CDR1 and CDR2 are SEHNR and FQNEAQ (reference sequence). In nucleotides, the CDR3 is TGTGCCAGCAGCTTAGCGTTGGTCAGGGGGGACCATAATGAAAAACTGTTTTTT. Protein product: CASSLALVRGDHNEKLFF. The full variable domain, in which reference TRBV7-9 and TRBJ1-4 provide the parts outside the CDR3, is DTGVSQNPRHKITKRGQNVTFRCDPISEHNRLYWYRQTLGQGPEFLTYFQNEAQLEKSRLLSDRFSAERPKGSFSTLEIQRTEQGDSAMYLCASSLALVRGDHNEKLFFGSGTQLSVL.

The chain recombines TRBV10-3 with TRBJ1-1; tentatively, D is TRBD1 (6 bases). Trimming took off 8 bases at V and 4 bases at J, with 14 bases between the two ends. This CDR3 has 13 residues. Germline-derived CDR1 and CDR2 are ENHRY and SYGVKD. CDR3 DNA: TGTGCCATCGATCAGGGGTCTGGCACTGAAGCTTTCTTT. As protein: CAIDQGSGTEAFF.

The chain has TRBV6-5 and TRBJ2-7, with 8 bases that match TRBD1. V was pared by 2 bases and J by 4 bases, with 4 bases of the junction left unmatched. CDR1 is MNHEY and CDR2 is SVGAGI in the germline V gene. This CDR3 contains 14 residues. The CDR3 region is CASSYGQGAYEQYF. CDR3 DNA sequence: TGTGCCAGCAGTTACGGGCAGGGGGCGTACGAGCAGTACTTC.

The chain's CDR3 is CASRQHRSGNTIYF. Written as DNA, the CDR3 is TGTGCCAGCAGACAACACCGCTCTGGAAACACCATATATTTT. The chain joins TRBV28 to TRBJ1-3; D is undetermined. This CDR3 comprises 14 residues. Trimming removed 6 bases at V and 0 bases at J, with 9 bases between. Germline assignment: CDR1 MDHEN and CDR2 SYDVKM.

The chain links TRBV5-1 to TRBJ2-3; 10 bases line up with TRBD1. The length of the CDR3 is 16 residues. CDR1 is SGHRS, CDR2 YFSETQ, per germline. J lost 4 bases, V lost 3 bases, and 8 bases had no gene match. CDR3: CASSSDRGPRADTQYF. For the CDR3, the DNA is TGCGCCAGCAGCTCCGACAGGGGGCCCCGCGCAGATACGCAGTATTTT.

CDR3 sequence: CASSLWAYQPQHF. In DNA, the CDR3 is TGTGCCAGCAGTTTGTGGGCTTACCAGCCCCAGCATTTT. The V call is TRBV27, the J call TRBJ1-5, with D hard to call. Germline values: CDR1 MNHEY, CDR2 SMNVEV (reference sequence). The CDR3 runs 13 residues. V gave up 3 bases and J gave up 7 bases, with 10 bases separating them.

CDR3 DNA: TGTGCCAGCAGCTACGGGACAGCCTATGGCTACACCTTC. Amino acids: CASSYGTAYGYTF. The chain recombines TRBV14 with TRBJ1-2, with 7 bases lining up with TRBD1. The CDR3 covers 13 residues. The germline gives CDR1 SGHDN, CDR2 FVKESK. The trim removed 5 bases at V and 4 bases at J, leaving 4 bases unmatched.

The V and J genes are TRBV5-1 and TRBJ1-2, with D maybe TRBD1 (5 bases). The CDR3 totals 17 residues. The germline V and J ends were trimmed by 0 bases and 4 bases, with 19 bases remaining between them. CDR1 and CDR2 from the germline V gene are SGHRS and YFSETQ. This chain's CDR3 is CASSLEAVSRGGYGYTF. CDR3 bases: TGCGCCAGCAGCTTGGAGGCGGTTTCGAGGGGAGGCTATGGCTACACCTTC.

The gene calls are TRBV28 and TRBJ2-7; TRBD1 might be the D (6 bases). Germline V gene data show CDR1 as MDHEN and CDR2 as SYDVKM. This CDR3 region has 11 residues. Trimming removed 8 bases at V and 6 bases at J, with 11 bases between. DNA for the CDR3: TGTGCCAGCTGGCAGGGGAGCGAGCAGTACTTC. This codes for CASWQGSEQYF.

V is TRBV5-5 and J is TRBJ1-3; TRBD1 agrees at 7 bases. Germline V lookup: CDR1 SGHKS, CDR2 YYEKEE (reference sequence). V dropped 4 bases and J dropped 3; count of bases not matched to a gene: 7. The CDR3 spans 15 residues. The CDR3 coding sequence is TGTGCCAGCAGCCCGTCGGGACAGCGTGGAAACACCATATATTTT. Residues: CASSPSGQRGNTIYF.

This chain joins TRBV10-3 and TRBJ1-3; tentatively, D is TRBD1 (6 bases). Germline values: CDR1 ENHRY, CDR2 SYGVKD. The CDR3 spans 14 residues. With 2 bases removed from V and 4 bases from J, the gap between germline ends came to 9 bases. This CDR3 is CAISEGDRGNTIYF. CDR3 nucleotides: TGTGCCATCAGTGAGGGCGACAGGGGAAACACCATATATTTT.